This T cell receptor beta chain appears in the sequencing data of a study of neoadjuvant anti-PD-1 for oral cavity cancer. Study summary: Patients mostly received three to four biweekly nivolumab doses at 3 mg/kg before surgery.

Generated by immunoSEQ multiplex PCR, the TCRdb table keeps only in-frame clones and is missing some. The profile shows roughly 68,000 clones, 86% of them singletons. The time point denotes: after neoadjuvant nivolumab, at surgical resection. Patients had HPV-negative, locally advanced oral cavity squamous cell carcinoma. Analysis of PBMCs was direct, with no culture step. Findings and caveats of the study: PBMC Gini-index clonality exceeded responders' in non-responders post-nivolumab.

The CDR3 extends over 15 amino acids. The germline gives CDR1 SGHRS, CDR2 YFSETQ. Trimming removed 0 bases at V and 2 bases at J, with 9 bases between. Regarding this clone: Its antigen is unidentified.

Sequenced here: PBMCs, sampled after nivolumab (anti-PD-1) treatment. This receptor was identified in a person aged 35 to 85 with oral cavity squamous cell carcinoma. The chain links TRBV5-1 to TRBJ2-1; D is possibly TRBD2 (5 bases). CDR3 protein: CASSLGLAAYNEQFF. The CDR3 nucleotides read TGCGCCAGCAGCTTGGGCCTAGCCGCCTACAATGAGCAGTTCTTC.